These T cell receptor beta chains were read from a single sample in a study of cytomegalovirus exposure and HLA in healthy donors. TCRdb keeps only in-frame clones here, not all; method: immunoSEQ multiplex PCR. Of under 150,000 clones listed, approximately 78% were seen once; the top ten hold less than 7.5%. The sample comprised PBMCs. Every receptor here comes from a woman in her thirties or forties in good health and CMV-seropositive. Each CDR3 is given with its conserved first and last residue. A D gene is named only where the DNA matches it firmly. Clone size is shown for a subset of rows, as once, few, many or a class of expanded clone.

V gene	D gene	J gene	clone size	CDR3 protein	CDR3 DNA
TRBV6-5	TRBD2	TRBJ2-2	few	CASRSGTSDTGELFF	TGTGCCAGCAGGTCCGGGACTAGCGACACCGGGGAGCTGTTTTTT
TRBV5-1	NA	TRBJ1-3	NA	CASSSLEGNTIYF	TGCGCCAGCAGCTCTTTGGAGGGAAACACCATATATTTT
TRBV14	NA	TRBJ2-3	once	CASSQGRSTQYF	TGTGCCAGCAGCCAGGGGCGGAGCACGCAGTATTTT
TRBV6-1	TRBD1	TRBJ1-1	NA	CAIQGARHTEAFF	TGTGCCATACAGGGGGCGAGGCACACTGAAGCTTTCTTT
TRBV11-2	TRBD1	TRBJ1-2	NA	CASSLGGQGYGYTF	TGTGCCAGCAGCTTAGGTGGACAGGGGTATGGCTACACCTTC
TRBV18	NA	TRBJ2-1	once	CASSSGGTEQFF	TGTGCCAGCTCCTCGGGCGGGACTGAGCAGTTCTTC
TRBV27	NA	TRBJ2-7	NA	CASSSRQVGPYEQYF	TGTGCCAGCAGTTCTCGACAGGTCGGGCCCTACGAGCAGTACTTC
TRBV7-9	NA	TRBJ1-1	NA	CASSFQGLMNTEAFF	TGTGCCAGCAGCTTCCAGGGACTTATGAACACTGAAGCTTTCTTT
TRBV9	NA	TRBJ2-7	NA	CASSPTGGASWEQYF	TGTGCCAGCAGCCCGACCGGCGGGGCCTCCTGGGAGCAGTACTTC
TRBV11-3	TRBD2	TRBJ2-2	NA	CASSSGNGDTGELFF	TGTGCCAGCAGTAGCGGGAATGGAGACACCGGGGAGCTGTTTTTT
TRBV28	TRBD1	TRBJ1-5	once	CASSLQGANWPQHF	TGTGCCAGCAGTCTACAGGGGGCAAATTGGCCCCAGCATTTT
TRBV6-6	TRBD1	TRBJ2-7	NA	CASRHDRGQEQYF	TGTGCCAGCAGACACGACAGGGGGCAAGAGCAGTACTTC
TRBV7-9	TRBD2	TRBJ2-1	NA	CASSFSASGRFGQFF	TGTGCCAGCAGCTTCTCCGCTAGCGGGAGATTTGGGCAGTTCTTC
TRBV18	NA	TRBJ2-7	once	CASSPLEGLTYEQYF	TGTGCCAGCTCACCTCTTGAAGGACTTACCTACGAGCAGTACTTC
TRBV28	NA	TRBJ1-2	NA	CASGRSGGVPYGYTF	TGTGCCAGCGGGCGCAGTGGGGGCGTTCCCTATGGCTACACCTTC
TRBV30	TRBD2	TRBJ2-7	NA	CAWSHGTSATYEQYF	TGTGCCTGGAGTCATGGGACTAGCGCAACTTACGAGCAGTACTTC
TRBV6-6	NA	TRBJ1-2	NA	CASSREVSGYTF	TGTGCCAGCAGCCGGGAGGTTTCGGGCTACACCTTC
TRBV28	TRBD2	TRBJ2-1	NA	CASSLYSGLASPQFF	TGTGCCAGCAGTTTATATTCGGGACTAGCATCACCGCAGTTCTTC
TRBV9	NA	TRBJ1-1	NA	CASSEGTPGNTEAFF	TGTGCCAGCAGCGAGGGGACACCGGGAAACACTGAAGCTTTCTTT
TRBV2	TRBD1	TRBJ1-1	NA	CASFRGQGTTEAFF	TGTGCCAGCTTCCGGGGACAGGGTACCACTGAAGCTTTCTTT
TRBV15	NA	TRBJ2-5	NA	CATSRVVGPQETQYF	TGTGCCACCAGCAGAGTGGTGGGGCCCCAAGAGACCCAGTACTTC
TRBV27	NA	TRBJ2-6	NA	CASSQAPRVPLAISGANVLTF	TGTGCCAGCAGTCAAGCCCCTAGGGTCCCGCTAGCGATCTCTGGGGCCAACGTCCTGACTTTC
TRBV7-7	NA	TRBJ2-5	NA	CASSPQGETQYF	TGTGCTAGCAGCCCCCAGGGAGAGACCCAGTACTTC
TRBV27	NA	TRBJ2-5	NA	CASRHRGAVETQYF	TGTGCCAGCAGGCATCGGGGGGCGGTGGAGACCCAGTACTTC
TRBV18	TRBD1	TRBJ2-7	NA	CASSQGVAYEQYF	TGTGCCAGCTCCCAGGGGGTGGCATACGAGCAGTACTTC
TRBV7-9	TRBD2	TRBJ2-1	NA	CSSSLSLAGALNEQFF	TGTTCCAGCAGCTTATCACTAGCGGGAGCCCTCAATGAGCAGTTCTTC
TRBV7-9	NA	TRBJ2-7	once	CASSQDSLYEQYF	TGTGCCAGCAGCCAAGACAGTCTCTACGAGCAGTACTTC
TRBV28	TRBD2	TRBJ2-7	NA	CASYTSGSSYEQYF	TGTGCCAGTTATACTAGCGGGTCTTCCTACGAGCAGTACTTC
TRBV6-1	NA	TRBJ2-7	NA	CASSGGGGTYEQYF	TGTGCCAGCAGCGGGGGTGGCGGCACCTACGAGCAGTACTTC
TRBV9	NA	TRBJ2-7	NA	CASSVDAGSEQYF	TGTGCCAGCAGCGTAGACGCGGGGTCGGAGCAGTACTTC
TRBV18	NA	TRBJ1-1	NA	CASSLGGEAFF	TGTGCCAGCTCATTAGGGGGTGAAGCTTTCTTT
TRBV2	NA	TRBJ1-2	NA	CASSVRGANYGYTF	TGTGCCAGCAGTGTACGGGGGGCAAACTATGGCTACACCTTC
TRBV10-3	NA	TRBJ2-7	NA	CAIRGGSGYEQYF	TGTGCCATCAGGGGGGGTAGTGGCTACGAGCAGTACTTC
TRBV12-5	NA	TRBJ1-2	NA	CASGLVLGGRANYGYTF	TGTGCTAGTGGTTTGGTACTCGGGGGGCGGGCTAACTATGGCTACACCTTC
TRBV27	NA	TRBJ2-1	NA	CASSDLTGRQFF	TGTGCCAGCAGTGACCTTACAGGGAGGCAGTTCTTC
TRBV7-9	NA	TRBJ2-7	NA	CASSSQTGSYEQYF	TGTGCCAGCAGCTCCCAGACAGGATCTTACGAGCAGTACTTC